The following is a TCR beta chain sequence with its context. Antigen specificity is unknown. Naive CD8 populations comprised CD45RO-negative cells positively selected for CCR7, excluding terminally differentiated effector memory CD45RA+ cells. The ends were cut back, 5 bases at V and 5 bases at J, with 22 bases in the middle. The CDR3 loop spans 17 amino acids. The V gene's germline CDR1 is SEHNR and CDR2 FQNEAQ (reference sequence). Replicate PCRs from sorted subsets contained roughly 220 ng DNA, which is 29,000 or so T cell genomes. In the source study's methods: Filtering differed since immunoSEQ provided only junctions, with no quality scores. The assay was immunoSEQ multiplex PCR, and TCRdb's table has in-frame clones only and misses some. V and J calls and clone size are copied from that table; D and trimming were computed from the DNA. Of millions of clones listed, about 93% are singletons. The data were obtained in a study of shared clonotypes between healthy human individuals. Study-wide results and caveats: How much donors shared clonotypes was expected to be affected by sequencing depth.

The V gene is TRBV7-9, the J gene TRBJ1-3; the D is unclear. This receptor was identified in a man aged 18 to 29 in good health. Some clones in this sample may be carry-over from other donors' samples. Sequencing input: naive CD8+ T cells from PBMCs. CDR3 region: CASSGHPFGPMRNTIYF. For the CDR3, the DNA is TGTGCCAGCAGCGGGCACCCTTTCGGCCCTATGAGAAACACCATATATTTT.